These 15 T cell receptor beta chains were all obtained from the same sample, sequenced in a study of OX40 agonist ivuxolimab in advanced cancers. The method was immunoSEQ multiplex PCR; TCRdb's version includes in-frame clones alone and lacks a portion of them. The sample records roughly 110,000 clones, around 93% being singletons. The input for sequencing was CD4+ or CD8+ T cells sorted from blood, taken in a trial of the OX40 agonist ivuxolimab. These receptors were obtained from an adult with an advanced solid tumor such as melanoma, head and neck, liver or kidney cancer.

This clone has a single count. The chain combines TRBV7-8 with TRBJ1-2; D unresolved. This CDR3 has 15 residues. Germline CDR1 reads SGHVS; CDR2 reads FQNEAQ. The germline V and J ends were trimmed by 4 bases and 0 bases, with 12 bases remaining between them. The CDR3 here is CASSSTSGANYGYTF. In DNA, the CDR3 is TGTGCCAGCAGCTCAACAAGTGGCGCTAACTATGGCTACACCTTC.

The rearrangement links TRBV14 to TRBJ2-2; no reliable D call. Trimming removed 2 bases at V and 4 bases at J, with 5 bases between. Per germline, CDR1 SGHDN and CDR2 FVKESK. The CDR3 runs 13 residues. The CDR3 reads CASSQSATGELFF. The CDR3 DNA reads TGTGCCAGCAGCCAATCGGCCACCGGGGAGCTGTTTTTT.

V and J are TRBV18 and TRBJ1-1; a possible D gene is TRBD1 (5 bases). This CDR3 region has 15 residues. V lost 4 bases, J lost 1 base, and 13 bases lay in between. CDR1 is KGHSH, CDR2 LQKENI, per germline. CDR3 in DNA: TGTGCCAGCTCACTTACTGGGACCGGGAACACTGAAGCTTTCTTT. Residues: CASSLTGTGNTEAFF.

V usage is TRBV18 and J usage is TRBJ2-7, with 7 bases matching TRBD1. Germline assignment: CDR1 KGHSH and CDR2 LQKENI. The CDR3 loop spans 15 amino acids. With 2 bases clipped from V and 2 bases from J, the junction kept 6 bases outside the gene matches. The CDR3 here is CASSPVQGPTYEQYF. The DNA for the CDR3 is TGTGCCAGCTCACCAGTACAGGGGCCGACCTACGAGCAGTACTTC.

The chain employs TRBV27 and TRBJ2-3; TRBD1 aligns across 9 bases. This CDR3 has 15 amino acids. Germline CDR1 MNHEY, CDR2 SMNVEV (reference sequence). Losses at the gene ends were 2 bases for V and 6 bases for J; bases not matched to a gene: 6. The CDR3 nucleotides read TGTGCCAGCAGTTTAGTACAGGGGGCGCCGGATACGCAGTATTTT. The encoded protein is CASSLVQGAPDTQYF.

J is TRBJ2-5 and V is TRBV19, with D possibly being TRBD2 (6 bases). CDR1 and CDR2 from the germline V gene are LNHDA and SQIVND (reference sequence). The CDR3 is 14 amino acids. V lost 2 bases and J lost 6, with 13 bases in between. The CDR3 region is CASSITGTVKTQYF. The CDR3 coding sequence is TGTGCCAGTAGTATAACGGGGACTGTGAAGACCCAGTACTTC.

CDR3 sequence (DNA): TGTGCCAGCAGCTTAGTTCGGGACCAAGAGACCCAGTACTTC. Translated, it gives CASSLVRDQETQYF. V is TRBV11-2 and J is TRBJ2-5; D unclear. Germline CDR1 is SGHAT and CDR2 is FQNNGV. This CDR3 is built from 14 residues. Trimming removed 1 base at V and 0 bases at J, with 6 bases between.

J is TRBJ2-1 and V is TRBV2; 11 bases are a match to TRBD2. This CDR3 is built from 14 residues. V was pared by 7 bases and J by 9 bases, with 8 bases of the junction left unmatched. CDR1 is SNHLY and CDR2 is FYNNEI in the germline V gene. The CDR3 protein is CASNALAGDGEQFF. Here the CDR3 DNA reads TGTGCCAGCAACGCACTAGCGGGAGATGGTGAGCAGTTCTTC.

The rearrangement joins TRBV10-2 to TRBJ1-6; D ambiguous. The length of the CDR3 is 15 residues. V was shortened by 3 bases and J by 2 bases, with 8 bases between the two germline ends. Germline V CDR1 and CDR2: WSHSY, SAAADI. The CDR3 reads CASSESQAYNSPLHF. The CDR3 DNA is TGCGCCAGCAGTGAATCCCAGGCCTATAATTCACCCCTCCACTTT.

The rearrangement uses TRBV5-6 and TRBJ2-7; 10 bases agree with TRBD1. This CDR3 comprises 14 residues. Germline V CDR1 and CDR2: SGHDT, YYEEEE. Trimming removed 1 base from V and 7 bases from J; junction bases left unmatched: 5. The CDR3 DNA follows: TGTGCCAGCAGCTTGACGACAGGGGGCGGGGAGCAGTACTTC. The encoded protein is CASSLTTGGGEQYF. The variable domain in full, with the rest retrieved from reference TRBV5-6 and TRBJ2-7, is DAGVTQSPTHLIKTRGQQVTLRCSPKSGHDTVSWYQQALGQGPQFIFQYYEEEERQRGNFPDRFSGHQFPNYSSELNVNALLLGDSALYLCASSLTTGGGEQYFGPGTRLTVT.

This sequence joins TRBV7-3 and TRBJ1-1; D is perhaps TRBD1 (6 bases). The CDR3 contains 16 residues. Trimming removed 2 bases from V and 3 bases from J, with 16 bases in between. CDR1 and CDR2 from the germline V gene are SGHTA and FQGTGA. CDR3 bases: TGTGCCAGCAGCTTAGTCCCCCAGGGGCTCTACACTGAAGCTTTCTTT. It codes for CASSLVPQGLYTEAFF.

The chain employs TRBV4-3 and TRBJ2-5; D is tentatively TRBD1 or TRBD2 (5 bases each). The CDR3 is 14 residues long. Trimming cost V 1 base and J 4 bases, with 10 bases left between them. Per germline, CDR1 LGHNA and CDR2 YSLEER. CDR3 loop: CASSQAEGRETQYF. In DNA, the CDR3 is TGCGCCAGCAGCCAAGCTGAGGGGCGAGAGACCCAGTACTTC.

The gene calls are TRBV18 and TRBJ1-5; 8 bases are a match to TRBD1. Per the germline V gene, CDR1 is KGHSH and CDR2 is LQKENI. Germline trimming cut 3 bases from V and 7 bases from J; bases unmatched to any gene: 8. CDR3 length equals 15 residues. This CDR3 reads CASSPSGGAGQPQHF. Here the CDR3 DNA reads TGTGCCAGCTCACCTTCAGGGGGCGCGGGACAGCCCCAGCATTTT.

The chain's CDR3 is CASSFTSGTYNEQFF. In DNA, the CDR3 is TGTGCCAGCAGCTTTACTAGCGGGACTTACAATGAGCAGTTCTTC. The chain uses TRBV5-4 and TRBJ2-1; TRBD2 aligns across 10 bases. The CDR3 is 15 residues long. Germline V gives CDR1 SGHNT, CDR2 YYREEE (reference sequence). Trimming at V came to 2 bases and at J to 4 bases, leaving 3 bases not matched to a gene.

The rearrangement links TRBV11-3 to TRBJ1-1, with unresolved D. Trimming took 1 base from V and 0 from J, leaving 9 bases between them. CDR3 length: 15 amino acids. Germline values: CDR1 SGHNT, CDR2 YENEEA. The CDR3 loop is CASSLGGSLNTEAFF. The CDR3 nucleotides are TGTGCCAGCAGCTTAGGAGGCAGCTTGAACACTGAAGCTTTCTTT.